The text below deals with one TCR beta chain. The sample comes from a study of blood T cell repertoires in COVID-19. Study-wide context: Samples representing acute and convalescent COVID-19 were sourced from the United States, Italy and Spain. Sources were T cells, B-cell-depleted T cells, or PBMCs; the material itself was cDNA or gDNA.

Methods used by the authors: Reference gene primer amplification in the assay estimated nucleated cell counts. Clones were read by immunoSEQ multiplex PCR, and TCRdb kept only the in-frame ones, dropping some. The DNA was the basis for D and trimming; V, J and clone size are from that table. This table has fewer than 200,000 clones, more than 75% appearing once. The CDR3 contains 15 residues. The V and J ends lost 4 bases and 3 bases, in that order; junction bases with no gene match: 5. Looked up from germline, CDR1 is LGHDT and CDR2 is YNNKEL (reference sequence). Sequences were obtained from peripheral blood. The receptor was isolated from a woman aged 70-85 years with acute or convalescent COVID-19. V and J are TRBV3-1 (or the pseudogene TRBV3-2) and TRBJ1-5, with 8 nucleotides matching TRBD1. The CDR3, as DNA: TGTGCCAGCAGCCGTCAGGGGGCACCCAATCAGCCCCAGCATTTT. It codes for CASSRQGAPNQPQHF.